This is a list of T cell receptor beta chains from one sample in a study of shared clonotypes between healthy human individuals. Repertoires were generated with immunoSEQ multiplex PCR, while TCRdb's copy carries only in-frame clones and drops some. The table includes about 490,000 clones, around 78% detected once. Sample: PBMCs. The receptors derive from a woman aged 35 to 49 in good health. Some clones in this sample may be carry-over from other donors' samples. CDR3s include the opening cysteine and the closing phenylalanine or tryptophan. Each record gives: clone size, J gene, V gene, D gene, CDR3 protein, CDR3 DNA. A D gene is named only where the DNA matches it firmly. Part of the rows lack a size; the others show once, few, many or a class for expanded clones.

clone_size: NA; j_call: TRBJ2-7; v_call: TRBV28; d_call: TRBD2; cdr3_aa: CASSSFSGIDYEQYF; cdr3_nt: TGTGCCAGCAGTTCATTTAGCGGGATCGACTACGAGCAGTACTTC
clone_size: NA; j_call: TRBJ2-7; v_call: TRBV14; d_call: NA; cdr3_aa: CASSRGQPGHEQYF; cdr3_nt: TGTGCCAGCAGCCGCGGACAGCCAGGCCACGAGCAGTACTTC
clone_size: NA; j_call: TRBJ2-7; v_call: TRBV29-1; d_call: TRBD2; cdr3_aa: CSVEDLEAGGGYEQYF; cdr3_nt: TGCAGCGTTGAAGATCTCGAGGCGGGAGGGGGATACGAGCAGTACTTC
clone_size: NA; j_call: TRBJ2-1; v_call: TRBV29-1; d_call: NA; cdr3_aa: CSVGRGGEQFF; cdr3_nt: TGCAGCGTTGGCAGGGGAGGTGAGCAGTTCTTC
clone_size: NA; j_call: TRBJ1-4; v_call: TRBV10-3; d_call: NA; cdr3_aa: CAISPQTGAFNEKLFF; cdr3_nt: TGTGCCATCAGTCCGCAGACAGGAGCTTTTAATGAAAAACTGTTTTTT
clone_size: NA; j_call: TRBJ2-2; v_call: TRBV5-1; d_call: TRBD2; cdr3_aa: CASSPTPSSGRAVGGELFF; cdr3_nt: TGCGCCAGCAGCCCTACCCCAAGTAGCGGGAGGGCCGTTGGCGGGGAGCTGTTTTTT
clone_size: NA; j_call: TRBJ2-7; v_call: TRBV29-1; d_call: NA; cdr3_aa: CSVGARSSGDEQYF; cdr3_nt: TGCAGCGTTGGGGCCCGCTCCTCAGGCGACGAGCAGTACTTC
clone_size: NA; j_call: TRBJ1-2; v_call: TRBV30; d_call: TRBD1; cdr3_aa: CAWSVRQGAGYTF; cdr3_nt: TGTGCCTGGAGTGTCCGACAGGGGGCTGGCTACACCTTC
clone_size: NA; j_call: TRBJ1-2; v_call: TRBV5-1; d_call: TRBD1; cdr3_aa: CASSPQQGAGGYTF; cdr3_nt: TGCGCCAGCAGCCCGCAACAGGGGGCAGGTGGCTACACCTTC
clone_size: NA; j_call: TRBJ1-2; v_call: TRBV4-3; d_call: NA; cdr3_aa: CASSQDPSDRTYGYTF; cdr3_nt: TGCGCCAGCAGCCAAGATCCATCTGACAGGACCTATGGCTACACCTTC
clone_size: NA; j_call: TRBJ2-7; v_call: TRBV23-1; d_call: TRBD1; cdr3_aa: CASSPPSGQGAYEQYF; cdr3_nt: TGCGCCAGCAGTCCCCCGTCAGGACAGGGGGCCTACGAGCAGTACTTC
clone_size: NA; j_call: TRBJ2-1; v_call: TRBV28; d_call: TRBD2; cdr3_aa: CASSTARRWGRAQTYNEQFF; cdr3_nt: TGTGCCAGCAGTACTGCCCGCAGATGGGGGAGGGCCCAGACCTACAATGAGCAGTTCTTC
clone_size: NA; j_call: TRBJ2-5; v_call: TRBV19; d_call: TRBD1; cdr3_aa: CASTDPTGGSETQYF; cdr3_nt: TGTGCCAGTACTGACCCGACAGGGGGCTCTGAGACCCAGTACTTC
clone_size: NA; j_call: TRBJ2-2; v_call: TRBV28; d_call: TRBD1; cdr3_aa: CASTLYGQGRRLNTGELFF; cdr3_nt: TGTGCCAGCACTTTATACGGACAGGGTCGGCGGTTGAACACCGGGGAGCTGTTTTTT
clone_size: NA; j_call: TRBJ2-6; v_call: TRBV7-2; d_call: NA; cdr3_aa: CASSLGGQGTGANVLTF; cdr3_nt: TGTGCCAGCAGCTTAGGGGGGCAGGGCACTGGGGCCAACGTCCTGACTTTC
clone_size: NA; j_call: TRBJ1-1; v_call: TRBV19; d_call: NA; cdr3_aa: CASSLMTRNTEAFF; cdr3_nt: TGTGCCAGTAGTCTTATGACAAGGAACACTGAAGCTTTCTTT
clone_size: NA; j_call: TRBJ1-4; v_call: TRBV18; d_call: NA; cdr3_aa: CASSPGLDEKLFF; cdr3_nt: TGTGCCAGCTCACCGGGACTGGATGAAAAACTGTTTTTT
clone_size: NA; j_call: TRBJ1-1; v_call: TRBV7-8; d_call: NA; cdr3_aa: CASSLSIKGGTEAFF; cdr3_nt: TGTGCCAGCAGCTTATCGATCAAAGGTGGCACTGAAGCTTTCTTT
clone_size: NA; j_call: TRBJ1-5; v_call: TRBV10-1; d_call: NA; cdr3_aa: CASSYKVIPFSSQPQHF; cdr3_nt: TGCGCCAGCAGTTATAAGGTGATCCCCTTTAGCAGTCAGCCCCAGCATTTT
clone_size: NA; j_call: TRBJ1-3; v_call: TRBV29-1; d_call: NA; cdr3_aa: CSVGGIGNTIYF; cdr3_nt: TGCAGCGTTGGTGGAATAGGAAACACCATATATTTT
clone_size: few; j_call: TRBJ1-1; v_call: TRBV2; d_call: NA; cdr3_aa: CASNVVGTEAFF; cdr3_nt: TGTGCCAGCAACGTGGTCGGCACTGAAGCTTTCTTT